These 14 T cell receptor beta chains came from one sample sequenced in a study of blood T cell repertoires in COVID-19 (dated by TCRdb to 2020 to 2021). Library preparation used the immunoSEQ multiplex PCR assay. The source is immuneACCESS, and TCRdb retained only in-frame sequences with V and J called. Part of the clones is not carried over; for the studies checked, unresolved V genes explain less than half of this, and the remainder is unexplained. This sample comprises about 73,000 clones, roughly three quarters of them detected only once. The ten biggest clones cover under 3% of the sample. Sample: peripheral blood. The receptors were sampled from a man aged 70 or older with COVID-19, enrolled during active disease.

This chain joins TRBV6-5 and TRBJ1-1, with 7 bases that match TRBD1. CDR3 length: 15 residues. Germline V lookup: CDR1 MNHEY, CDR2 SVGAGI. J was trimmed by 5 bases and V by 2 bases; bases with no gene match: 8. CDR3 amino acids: CASSYGGGSQTEAFF. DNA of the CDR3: TGTGCCAGCAGTTACGGAGGGGGCTCTCAGACTGAAGCTTTCTTT.

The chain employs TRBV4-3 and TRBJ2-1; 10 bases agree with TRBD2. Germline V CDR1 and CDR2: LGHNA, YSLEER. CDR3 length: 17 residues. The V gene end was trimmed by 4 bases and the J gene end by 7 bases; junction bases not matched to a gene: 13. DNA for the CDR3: TGCGCCAGCAGCCTTTACATAAGCGGGAGGGGGGGAAATGAGCAGTTCTTC. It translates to CASSLYISGRGGNEQFF.

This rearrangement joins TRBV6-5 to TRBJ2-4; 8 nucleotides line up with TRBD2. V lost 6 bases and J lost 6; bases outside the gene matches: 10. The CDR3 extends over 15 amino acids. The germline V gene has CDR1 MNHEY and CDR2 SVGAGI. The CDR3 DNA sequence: TGTGCCAGCAGCCGCCGGACTAGCACCGGAAACATTCAGTACTTC. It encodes CASSRRTSTGNIQYF.

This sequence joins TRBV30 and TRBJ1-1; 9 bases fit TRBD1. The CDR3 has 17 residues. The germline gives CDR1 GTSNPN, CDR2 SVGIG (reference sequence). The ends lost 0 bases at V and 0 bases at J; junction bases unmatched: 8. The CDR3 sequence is CAWSVRDRVGLNTEAFF. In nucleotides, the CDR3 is TGTGCCTGGAGTGTAAGGGACAGGGTGGGTCTGAACACTGAAGCTTTCTTT.

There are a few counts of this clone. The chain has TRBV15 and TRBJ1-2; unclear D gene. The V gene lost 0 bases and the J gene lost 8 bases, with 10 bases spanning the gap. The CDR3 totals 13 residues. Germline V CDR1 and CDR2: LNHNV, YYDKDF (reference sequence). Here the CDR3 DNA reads TGTGCCACCAGCAGAGATGGTTCCTACGGCTACACCTTC. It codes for CATSRDGSYGYTF. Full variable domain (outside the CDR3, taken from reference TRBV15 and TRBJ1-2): DAMVIQNPRYQVTQFGKPVTLSCSQTLNHNVMYWYQQKSSQAPKLLFHYYDKDFNNEADTPDNFQSRRPNTSFCFLDIRSPGLGDTAMYLCATSRDGSYGYTFGSGTRLTVV.

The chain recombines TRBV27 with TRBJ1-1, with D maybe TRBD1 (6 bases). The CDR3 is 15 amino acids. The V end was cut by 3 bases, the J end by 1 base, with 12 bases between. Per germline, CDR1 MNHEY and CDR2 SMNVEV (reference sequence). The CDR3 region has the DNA TGTGCCAGCAGTTTGAGTTACAGGGAGAACACTGAAGCTTTCTTT. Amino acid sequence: CASSLSYRENTEAFF.

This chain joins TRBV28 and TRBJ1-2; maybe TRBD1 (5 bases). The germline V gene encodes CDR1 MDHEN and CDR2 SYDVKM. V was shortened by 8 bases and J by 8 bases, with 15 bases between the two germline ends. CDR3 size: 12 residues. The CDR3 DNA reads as TGTGCCAGCGTCGGTGGGACTATAGGCTACACCTTC. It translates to CASVGGTIGYTF.

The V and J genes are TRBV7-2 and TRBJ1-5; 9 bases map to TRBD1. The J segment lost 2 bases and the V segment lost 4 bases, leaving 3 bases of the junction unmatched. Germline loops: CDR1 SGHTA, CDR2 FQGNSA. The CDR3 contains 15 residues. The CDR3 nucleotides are TGTGCCAGCAGCTCTAGGACAGGGGGCAATCAGCCCCAGCATTTT. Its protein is CASSSRTGGNQPQHF.

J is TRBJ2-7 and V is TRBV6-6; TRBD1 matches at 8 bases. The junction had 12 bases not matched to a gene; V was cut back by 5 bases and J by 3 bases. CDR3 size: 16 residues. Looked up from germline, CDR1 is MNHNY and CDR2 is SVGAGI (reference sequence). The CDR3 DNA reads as TGTGCCAGCAGTCATTACATTTCAGGGGGCAACTACGAGCAGTACTTC. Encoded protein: CASSHYISGGNYEQYF.

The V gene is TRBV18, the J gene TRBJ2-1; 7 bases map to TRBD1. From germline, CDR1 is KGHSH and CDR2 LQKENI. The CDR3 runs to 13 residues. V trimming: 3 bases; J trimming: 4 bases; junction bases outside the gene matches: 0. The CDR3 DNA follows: TGTGCCAGCTCACCGGGACAGTACAATGAGCAGTTCTTC. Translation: CASSPGQYNEQFF.

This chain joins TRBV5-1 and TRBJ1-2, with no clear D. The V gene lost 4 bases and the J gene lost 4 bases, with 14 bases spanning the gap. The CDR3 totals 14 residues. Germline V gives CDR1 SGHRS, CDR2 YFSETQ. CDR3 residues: CASSPIREGYGYTF. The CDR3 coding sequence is TGCGCCAGCAGCCCCATCAGAGAGGGCTATGGCTACACCTTC.

This CDR3 is CASSPDGTGGGQPQHF. For the CDR3, the DNA is TGCGCCAGCAGCCCGGATGGGACAGGTGGGGGTCAGCCCCAGCATTTT. The V gene is TRBV5-1, the J gene TRBJ1-5; 8 bases align to TRBD1. This CDR3 is built from 16 residues. The junction had 12 bases not matched to a gene; V was cut back by 4 bases and J by 6 bases. CDR1 and CDR2 from the germline V gene are SGHRS and YFSETQ.

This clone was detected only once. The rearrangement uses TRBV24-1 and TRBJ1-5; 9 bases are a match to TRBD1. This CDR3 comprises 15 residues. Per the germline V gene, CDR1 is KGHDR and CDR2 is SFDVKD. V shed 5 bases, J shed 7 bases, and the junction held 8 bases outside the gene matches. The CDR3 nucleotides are TGTGCCACCAGTGCCGGACAGGGGACCCCCCAGCCCCAGCATTTT. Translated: CATSAGQGTPQPQHF.

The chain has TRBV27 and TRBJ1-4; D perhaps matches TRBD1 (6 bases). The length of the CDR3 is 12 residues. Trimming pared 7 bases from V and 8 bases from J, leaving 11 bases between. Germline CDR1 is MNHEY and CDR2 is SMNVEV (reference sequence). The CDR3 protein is CASKQGREKLFF. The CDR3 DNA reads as TGTGCCAGCAAACAGGGTCGGGAAAAACTGTTTTTT.